This is a list of T cell receptor beta chains from one sample in a study of cytomegalovirus exposure and HLA in healthy donors. Assay: immunoSEQ multiplex PCR; the TCRdb copy retains only in-frame clones and omits some. The table lists some 130,000 clones, approximately 81% of them singletons. Sequencing input: PBMCs. Receptors were obtained from a male donor in good health and CMV-seronegative. Both conserved end residues are part of each CDR3.

v_gene: TRBV5-4
CDR3aa: CASSSTGTGSNIQYF

v_gene: TRBV5-1
CDR3aa: CASSLENNLAYEQYF

v_gene: TRBV2
CDR3aa: CASSSGMGSYEQYF

v_gene: TRBV10-3
CDR3aa: CATSRDRLNTEAFF

v_gene: TRBV19
CDR3aa: CASSITSGANEQFF

v_gene: TRBV4-2
CDR3aa: CASSQGQDGGYTF

v_gene: TRBV7-2
CDR3aa: CASSFDSSGNTIYF

v_gene: TRBV7-2
CDR3aa: CASSLRGRAGGDEQYF

v_gene: TRBV27
CDR3aa: CASSWATNDEKLFF

v_gene: TRBV7-2
CDR3aa: CASSSGGKNYGYTF

v_gene: TRBV28
CDR3aa: CASSPEGAGQGARETQYF

v_gene: TRBV12-5
CDR3aa: CASGTSRGSYNEQFF

v_gene: TRBV2
CDR3aa: CASTGGARLGAGEQYF

v_gene: TRBV18
CDR3aa: CASSPPQGSSVETQYF

v_gene: TRBV11-3
CDR3aa: CASSSVGQPTSYEQYF

v_gene: TRBV27
CDR3aa: CASSELAGVGNEQFF

v_gene: TRBV18
CDR3aa: CASSPGLARETQYF

v_gene: TRBV29-1
CDR3aa: CSVRTGGSGGTDTQYF

v_gene: TRBV10-3
CDR3aa: CAISGGTGQFF

v_gene: TRBV7-2
CDR3aa: CASSPPGRGSTDTQYF

v_gene: TRBV7-2
CDR3aa: CASSLVGGGTDTQYF

v_gene: TRBV28
CDR3aa: CASGTRDRGPEGYEQYF

v_gene: TRBV7-9
CDR3aa: CASSSPRGYSYEQYF

v_gene: TRBV7-2
CDR3aa: CASSPRGQLNSPLHF

v_gene: TRBV5-1
CDR3aa: CASSLLTVGTTKQYF

v_gene: TRBV28
CDR3aa: CASRPTPNSGANVLTF

v_gene: TRBV11-2
CDR3aa: CASSSRLIGPEAFF

v_gene: TRBV28
CDR3aa: CASRVQVNYGYTF

v_gene: TRBV2
CDR3aa: CASRDPGTPRILRGYTF

v_gene: TRBV28
CDR3aa: CASTGEGNGYTF

v_gene: TRBV6-5
CDR3aa: CASSYLDEQYF

v_gene: TRBV9
CDR3aa: CASSELAREGWQETQYF

v_gene: TRBV7-6
CDR3aa: CASSFTGATNEKLFF

v_gene: TRBV18
CDR3aa: CASSPPGGGRSEAFF

v_gene: TRBV5-1
CDR3aa: CASSLEAGPQETQYF

v_gene: TRBV27
CDR3aa: CASSLSVRVSSTNEKLFF

v_gene: TRBV6-6
CDR3aa: CASRDRGGQPQHF

v_gene: TRBV7-9
CDR3aa: CASSSGDSSNQPQHF

v_gene: TRBV4-2
CDR3aa: CASSQERFREAFF

v_gene: TRBV28
CDR3aa: CASSPPTGRNTEAFF

v_gene: TRBV2
CDR3aa: CASQWAVAAGRIDTQYF

v_gene: TRBV27
CDR3aa: CASSPRPGLVFYEQYF

v_gene: TRBV27
CDR3aa: CASSPGTGGWTEAFF

v_gene: TRBV10-3
CDR3aa: CATTPGTATYEQYF

v_gene: TRBV5-1
CDR3aa: CASSLGSSGSTDTQYF

v_gene: TRBV25-1
CDR3aa: CASLGRGLATNEKLFF

v_gene: TRBV6-6
CDR3aa: CASSTGAGNTIYF

v_gene: TRBV7-2
CDR3aa: CASSSPRASGENTQYF

v_gene: TRBV27
CDR3aa: CASSSIGTSPTYEQYF

v_gene: TRBV9
CDR3aa: CASSLGGEFYGYTF

v_gene: TRBV5-5
CDR3aa: CASSFLGGTLDNYGYTF

v_gene: TRBV2
CDR3aa: CASKREGPGDTQYF

v_gene: TRBV6-6
CDR3aa: CASSPLGGFEGYTF

v_gene: TRBV5-1
CDR3aa: CASSLGLAGVPLDTQYF

v_gene: TRBV18
CDR3aa: CASSPTTYAAGEQYF

v_gene: TRBV18
CDR3aa: CASSPGTSGKNEQYF

v_gene: TRBV9
CDR3aa: CASSSRLVNNEQFF

v_gene: TRBV2
CDR3aa: CASSEQSYRNTEAFF